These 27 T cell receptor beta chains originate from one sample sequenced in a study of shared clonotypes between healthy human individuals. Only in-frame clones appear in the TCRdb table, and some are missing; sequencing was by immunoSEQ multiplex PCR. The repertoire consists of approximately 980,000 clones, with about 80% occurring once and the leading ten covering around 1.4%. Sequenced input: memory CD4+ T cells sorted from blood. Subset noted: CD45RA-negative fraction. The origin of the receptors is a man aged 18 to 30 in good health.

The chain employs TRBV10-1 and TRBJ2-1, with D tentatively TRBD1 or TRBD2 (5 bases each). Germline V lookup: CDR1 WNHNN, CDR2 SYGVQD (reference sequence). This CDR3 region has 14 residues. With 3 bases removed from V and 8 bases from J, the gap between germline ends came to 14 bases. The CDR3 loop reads CASSDPSGRYEQFF. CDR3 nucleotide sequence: TGCGCCAGCAGTGACCCCTCGGGACGTTATGAGCAGTTCTTC.

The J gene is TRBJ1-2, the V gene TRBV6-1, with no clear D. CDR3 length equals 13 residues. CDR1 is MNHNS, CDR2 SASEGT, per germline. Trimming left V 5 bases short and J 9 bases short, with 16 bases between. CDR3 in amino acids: CASSTEGRGSYTF. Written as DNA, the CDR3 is TGTGCCAGCAGTACTGAGGGTCGGGGAAGCTACACCTTC.

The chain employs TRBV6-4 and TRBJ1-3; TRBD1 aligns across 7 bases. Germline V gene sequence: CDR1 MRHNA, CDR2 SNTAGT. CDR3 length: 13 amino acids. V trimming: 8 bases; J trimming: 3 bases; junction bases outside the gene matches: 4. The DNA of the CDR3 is TGTGCCAGCGTCCGGGACAGTGGAAACACCATATATTTT. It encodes CASVRDSGNTIYF.

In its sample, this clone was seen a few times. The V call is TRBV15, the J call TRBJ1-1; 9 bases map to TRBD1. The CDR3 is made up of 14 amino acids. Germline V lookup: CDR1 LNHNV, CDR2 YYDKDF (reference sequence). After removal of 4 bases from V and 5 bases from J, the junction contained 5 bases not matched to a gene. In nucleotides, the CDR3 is TGTGCCACCAGCATAGACAGGGGGAGGACTGAAGCTTTCTTT. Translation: CATSIDRGRTEAFF.

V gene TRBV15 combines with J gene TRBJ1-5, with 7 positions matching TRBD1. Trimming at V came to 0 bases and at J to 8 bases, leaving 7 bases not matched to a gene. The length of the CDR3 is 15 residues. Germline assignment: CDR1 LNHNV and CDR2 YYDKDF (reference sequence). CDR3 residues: CATSRDSATGKPQHF. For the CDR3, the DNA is TGTGCCACCAGCAGAGATTCAGCGACAGGGAAGCCCCAGCATTTT.

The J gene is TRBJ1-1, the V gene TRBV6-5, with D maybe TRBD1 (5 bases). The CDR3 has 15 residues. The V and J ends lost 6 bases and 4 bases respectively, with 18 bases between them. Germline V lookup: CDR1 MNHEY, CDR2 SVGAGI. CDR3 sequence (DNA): TGTGCCAGCAGGATGAACGGACTGGGGGGCACTGAAGCTTTCTTT. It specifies CASRMNGLGGTEAFF.

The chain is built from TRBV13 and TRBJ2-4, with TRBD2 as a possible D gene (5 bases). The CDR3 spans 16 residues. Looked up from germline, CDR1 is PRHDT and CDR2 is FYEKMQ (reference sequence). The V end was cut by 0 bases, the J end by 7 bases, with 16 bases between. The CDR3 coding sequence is TGTGCCAGCAGCTTAGGGCGGCTAGCTGGTGGGAACATTCAGTACTTC. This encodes CASSLGRLAGGNIQYF. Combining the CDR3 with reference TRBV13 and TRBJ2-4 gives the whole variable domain AAGVIQSPRHLIKEKRETATLKCYPIPRHDTVYWYQQGPGQDPQFLISFYEKMQSDKGSIPDRFSAQQFSDYHSELNMSSLELGDSALYFCASSLGRLAGGNIQYFGAGTRLSVL.

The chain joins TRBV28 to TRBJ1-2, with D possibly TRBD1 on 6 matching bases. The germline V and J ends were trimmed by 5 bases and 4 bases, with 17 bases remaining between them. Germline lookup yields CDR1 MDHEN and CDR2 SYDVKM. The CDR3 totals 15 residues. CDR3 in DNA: TGTGCCAGCAGTCCCCTAGGGGGGGGCATCTATGGCTACACCTTC. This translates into CASSPLGGGIYGYTF.

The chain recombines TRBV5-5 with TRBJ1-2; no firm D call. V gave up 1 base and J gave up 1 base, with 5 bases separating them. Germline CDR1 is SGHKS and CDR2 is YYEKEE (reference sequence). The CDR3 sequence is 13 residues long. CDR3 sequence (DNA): TGTGCCAGCAGCTTGCAGGATAACTATGGCTACACCTTC. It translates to CASSLQDNYGYTF. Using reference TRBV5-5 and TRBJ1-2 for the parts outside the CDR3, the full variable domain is DAGVTQSPTHLIKTRGQQVTLRCSPISGHKSVSWYQQVLGQGPQFIFQYYEKEERGRGNFPDRFSARQFPNYSSELNVNALLLGDSALYLCASSLQDNYGYTFGSGTRLTVV.

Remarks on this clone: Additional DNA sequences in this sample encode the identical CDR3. The DNA of the CDR3 is TGTGCCAGCAGTTGGACAGGCAGCAATCAGCCCCAGCATTTT. Its protein is CASSWTGSNQPQHF. The chain uses TRBV6-6 and TRBJ1-5; 7 bases fit TRBD1. The CDR3 spans 14 residues. The V gene end was trimmed by 4 bases and the J gene end by 1 base; junction bases not matched to a gene: 1. Germline V lookup: CDR1 MNHNY, CDR2 SVGAGI (reference sequence).

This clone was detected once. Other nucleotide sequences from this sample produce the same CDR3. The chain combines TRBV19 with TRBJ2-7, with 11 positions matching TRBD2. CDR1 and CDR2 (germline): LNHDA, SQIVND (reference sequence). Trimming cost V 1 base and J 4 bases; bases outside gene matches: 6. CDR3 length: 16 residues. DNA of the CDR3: TGTGCCAGTAGTATAGGCGGTCTAGCGGGAGGATACGAGCAGTACTTC. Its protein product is CASSIGGLAGGYEQYF.

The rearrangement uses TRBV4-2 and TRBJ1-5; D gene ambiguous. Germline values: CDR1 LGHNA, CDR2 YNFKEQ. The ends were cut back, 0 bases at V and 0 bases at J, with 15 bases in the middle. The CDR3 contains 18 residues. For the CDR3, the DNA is TGTGCCAGCAGCCAAGAGGGCCAGCAAACTCTTAGCAATCAGCCCCAGCATTTT. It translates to CASSQEGQQTLSNQPQHF.

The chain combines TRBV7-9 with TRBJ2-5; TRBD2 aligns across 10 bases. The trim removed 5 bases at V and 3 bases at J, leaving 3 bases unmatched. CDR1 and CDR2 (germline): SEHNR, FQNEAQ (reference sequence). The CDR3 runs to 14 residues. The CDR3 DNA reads TGTGCCAGCAGCAGGGGGACTAGCGAAGAGACCCAGTACTTC. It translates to CASSRGTSEETQYF. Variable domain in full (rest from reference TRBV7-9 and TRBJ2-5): DTGVSQNPRHKITKRGQNVTFRCDPISEHNRLYWYRQTLGQGPEFLTYFQNEAQLEKSRLLSDRFSAERPKGSFSTLEIQRTEQGDSAMYLCASSRGTSEETQYFGPGTRLLVL.

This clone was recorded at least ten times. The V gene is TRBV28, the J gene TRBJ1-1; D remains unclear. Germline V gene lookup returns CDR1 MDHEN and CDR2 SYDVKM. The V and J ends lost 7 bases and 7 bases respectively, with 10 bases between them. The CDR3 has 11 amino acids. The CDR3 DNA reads TGTGCCAGCACCCTCCAGTTTGAAGCTTTCTTT. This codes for CASTLQFEAFF.

The CDR3 spells CATMNGRTVTTNYGYTF. CDR3 DNA sequence: TGTGCCACAATGAATGGTAGGACAGTGACTACTAACTATGGCTACACCTTC. The V call is TRBV10-3, the J call TRBJ1-2; D may be TRBD1 (6 bases). Germline V gives CDR1 ENHRY, CDR2 SYGVKD. Trimming stripped 10 bases from V and 0 bases from J, with 24 bases between. This CDR3 contains 17 residues.

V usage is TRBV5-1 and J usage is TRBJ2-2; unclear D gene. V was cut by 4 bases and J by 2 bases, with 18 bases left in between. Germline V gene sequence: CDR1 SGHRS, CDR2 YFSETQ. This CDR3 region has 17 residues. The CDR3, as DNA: TGCGCCAGCAGCAACGTATTGAAATTCGAAAACACCGGGGAGCTGTTTTTT. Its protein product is CASSNVLKFENTGELFF.

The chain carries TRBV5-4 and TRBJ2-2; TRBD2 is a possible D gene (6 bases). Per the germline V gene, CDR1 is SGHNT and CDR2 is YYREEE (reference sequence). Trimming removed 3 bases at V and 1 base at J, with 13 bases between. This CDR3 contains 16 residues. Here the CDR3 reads CASSSRKEGNTGELFF. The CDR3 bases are TGTGCCAGCAGCTCCCGTAAGGAGGGGAACACCGGGGAGCTGTTTTTT.

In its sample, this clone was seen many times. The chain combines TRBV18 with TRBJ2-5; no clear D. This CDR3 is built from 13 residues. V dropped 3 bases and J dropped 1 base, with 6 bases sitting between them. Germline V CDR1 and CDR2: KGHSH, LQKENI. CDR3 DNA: TGTGCCAGCTCACCGGCCTTCCAAGAGACCCAGTACTTC. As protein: CASSPAFQETQYF.

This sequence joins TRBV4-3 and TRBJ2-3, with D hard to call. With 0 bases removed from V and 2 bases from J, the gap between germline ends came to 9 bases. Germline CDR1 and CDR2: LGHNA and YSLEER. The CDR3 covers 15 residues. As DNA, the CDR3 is TGCGCCAGCAGCCAAGATAGGCGATACACAGATACGCAGTATTTT. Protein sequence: CASSQDRRYTDTQYF.

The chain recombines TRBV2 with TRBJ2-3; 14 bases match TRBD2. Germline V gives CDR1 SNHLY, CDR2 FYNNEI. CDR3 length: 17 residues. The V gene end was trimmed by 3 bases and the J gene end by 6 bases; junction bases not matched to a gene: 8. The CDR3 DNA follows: TGTGCCAGCAGTGAGTCGTTTTGGACTAGCGGGGGGGATACGCAGTATTTT. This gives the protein CASSESFWTSGGDTQYF. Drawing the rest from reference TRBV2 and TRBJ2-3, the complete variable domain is EPEVTQTPSHQVTQMGQEVILRCVPISNHLYFYWYRQILGQKVEFLVSFYNNEISEKSEIFDDQFSVERPDGSNFTLKIRSTKLEDSAMYFCASSESFWTSGGDTQYFGPGTRLTVL.

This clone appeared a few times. The CDR3 bases are TGCGCCAGCAGCGCCGGGACAGGGAGCGGGACCTATGGCTACACCTTC. Its translation: CASSAGTGSGTYGYTF. V is TRBV5-1 and J is TRBJ1-2; 9 bases agree with TRBD1. This CDR3 contains 16 residues. Germline V gene lookup returns CDR1 SGHRS and CDR2 YFSETQ. The ends lost 4 bases at V and 4 bases at J; junction bases unmatched: 11.

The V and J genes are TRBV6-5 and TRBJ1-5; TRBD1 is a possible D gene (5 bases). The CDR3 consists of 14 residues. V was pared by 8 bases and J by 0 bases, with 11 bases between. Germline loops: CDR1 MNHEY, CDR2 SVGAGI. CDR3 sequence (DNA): TGTGCCAGCGGTCAGGGATATAGCAATCAGCCCCAGCATTTT. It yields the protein CASGQGYSNQPQHF.

CDR3 DNA: TGTGCCAGCACCCAGGGCGTTCGCGACTATGGCTACACCTTC. Translation: CASTQGVRDYGYTF. This chain uses TRBV6-5 with TRBJ1-2; possibly TRBD1 for D (5 bases). The CDR3 runs 14 residues. V was pared by 7 bases and J by 3 bases, with 15 bases between. Germline V gene sequence: CDR1 MNHEY, CDR2 SVGAGI.

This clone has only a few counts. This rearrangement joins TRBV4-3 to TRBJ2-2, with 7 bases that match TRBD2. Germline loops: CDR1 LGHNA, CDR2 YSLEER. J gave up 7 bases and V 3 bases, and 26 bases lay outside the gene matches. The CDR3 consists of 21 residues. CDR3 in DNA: TGCGCCAGCAGCCACACCACTAGCGCCTTTATTCCGTATTCACCGATCGGGGAGCTGTTTTTT. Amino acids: CASSHTTSAFIPYSPIGELFF.

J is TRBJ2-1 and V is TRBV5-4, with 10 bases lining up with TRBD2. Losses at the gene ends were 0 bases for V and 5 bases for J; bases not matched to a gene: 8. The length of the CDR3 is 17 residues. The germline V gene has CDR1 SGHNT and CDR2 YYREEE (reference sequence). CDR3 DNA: TGTGCCAGCAGCTTGGGCCTTCTAGCGGGGGCCAACAATGAGCAGTTCTTC. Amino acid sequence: CASSLGLLAGANNEQFF. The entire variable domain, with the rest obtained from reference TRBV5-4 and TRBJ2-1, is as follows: ETGVTQSPTHLIKTRGQQVTLRCSSQSGHNTVSWYQQALGQGPQFIFQYYREEENGRGNFPPRFSGLQFPNYSSELNVNALELDDSALYLCASSLGLLAGANNEQFFGPGTRLTVL.

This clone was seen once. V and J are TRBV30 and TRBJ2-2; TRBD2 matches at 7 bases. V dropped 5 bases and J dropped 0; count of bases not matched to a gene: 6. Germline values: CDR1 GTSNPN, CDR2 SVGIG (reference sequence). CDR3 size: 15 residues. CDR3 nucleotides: TGTGCCTGGGGGAGGGCAGGTACGAACACCGGGGAGCTGTTTTTT. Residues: CAWGRAGTNTGELFF.

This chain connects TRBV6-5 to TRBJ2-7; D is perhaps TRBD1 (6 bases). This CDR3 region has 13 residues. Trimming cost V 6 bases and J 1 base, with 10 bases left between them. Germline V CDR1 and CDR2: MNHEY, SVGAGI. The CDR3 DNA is TGTGCCAGCAGCCGGACAGCTTCCTACGAGCAGTACTTC. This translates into CASSRTASYEQYF.